Presented here are 8 T cell receptor beta chains from one specimen sequenced in a study of human T cells and chemical hapten exposure. Regarding time point: patch test 1, 2 weeks after DPC sensitization. Treatment: therapeutic diphenylcyclopropenone sensitization with weekly scalp DPC. TCRdb reprocessed the RACE reads via MiXCR and lists one record per CDR3 protein. Among 340,000 or so distinct CDR3 sequences listed, roughly 6.9% were seen once. Sequenced here: whole blood, sampled in connection with sensitization to the hapten diphenylcyclopropenone (DPC). The receptors stem from a woman younger than 35 with alopecia areata. Some clones in this sample may be carry-over from other donors' samples.

The chain carries TRBV4-2 and TRBJ2-7; D is ambiguous. This CDR3 comprises 16 residues. V lost 0 bases and J lost 2, with 14 bases in between. CDR1 and CDR2 from the germline V gene are LGHNA and YNFKEQ. CDR3 sequence: CASSQDSDGLPYEQYF. The CDR3 DNA is TGTGCCAGCAGCCAAGATTCCGACGGCCTTCCCTACGAGCAGTACTTC.

This clonotype was detected many times. The rearrangement links TRBV28 to TRBJ2-7; a weak D match, TRBD2 (5 bases). The CDR3 extends over 13 amino acids. Germline V gene lookup returns CDR1 MDHEN and CDR2 SYDVKM. Between the trimmed V and J ends, which lost 6 bases and 3 bases, there was a span of 12 bases. The DNA of the CDR3 is TGTGCCAGCAGACCCGGGATCCTCTACGAGCAGTACTTC. This codes for CASRPGILYEQYF.

The CDR3 sequence is CASSSGNSYNSPLHF. The CDR3 nucleotides are TGTGCCAGCAGCTCAGGGAACTCCTATAATTCACCCCTCCACTTT. The V gene is TRBV7-2, the J gene TRBJ1-6, with a weak D call TRBD1 (5 bases). V lost 4 bases to trimming and J lost 0 bases, with 7 bases between them. Germline lookup yields CDR1 SGHTA and CDR2 FQGNSA. This CDR3 spans 15 amino acids.

This clonotype was counted only a few times. This chain joins TRBV9 and TRBJ2-2, with D possibly matching TRBD2 (5 bases). Between the trimmed V and J ends, which lost 4 bases and 6 bases, there was a span of 10 bases. Germline CDR1 reads SGDLS; CDR2 reads YYNGEE. The CDR3 covers 13 residues. CDR3 amino acids: CASSRDEAGELFF. Here the CDR3 DNA reads TGTGCCAGCAGCCGGGATGAGGCCGGGGAGCTGTTTTTT. Full variable domain (remainder filled in from reference TRBV9 and TRBJ2-2): DSGVTQTPKHLITATGQRVTLRCSPRSGDLSVYWYQQSLDQGLQFLIQYYNGEERAKGNILERFSAQQFPDLHSELNLSSLELGDSALYFCASSRDEAGELFFGEGSRLTVL.

This clonotype was recorded at least ten times. This rearrangement joins TRBV4-1 to TRBJ2-3; D is tentatively TRBD1 or TRBD2 (5 bases each). The germline V gene encodes CDR1 MGHRA and CDR2 YSYEKL. Trimming took off 1 base at V and 8 bases at J, with 16 bases between the two ends. This CDR3 is 15 amino acids long. This CDR3 is CASSQAEGTSGTQYF. In DNA, the CDR3 is TGCGCCAGCAGCCAAGCCGAGGGGACCAGCGGTACGCAGTATTTT.

This clonotype appeared many times. This sequence joins TRBV18 and TRBJ1-4; D might be TRBD1 (6 bases). CDR3 length: 12 amino acids. Trimming took off 5 bases at V and 11 bases at J, with 12 bases between the two ends. The V gene's germline CDR1 is KGHSH and CDR2 LQKENI. CDR3 coding DNA: TGTGCCAGCTCAGCGCTAACAGGGAAACTGTTTTTT. It codes for CASSALTGKLFF.

The chain has TRBV7-2 and TRBJ1-4, with D possibly matching TRBD1 (5 bases). V gave up 0 bases and J gave up 3 bases, with 17 bases separating them. This CDR3 is 18 amino acids long. Per the germline V gene, CDR1 is SGHTA and CDR2 is FQGNSA. DNA of the CDR3: TGTGCCAGCAGCTTAGCGTTGATCGTGACAGCATCTAATGAAAAACTGTTTTTT. This encodes CASSLALIVTASNEKLFF.

This clonotype has only a few counts. J is TRBJ2-3 and V is TRBV7-2; D is possibly TRBD2 (5 bases). CDR3 size: 15 residues. Per germline, CDR1 SGHTA and CDR2 FQGNSA. V was clipped by 1 base and J by 2 bases, with 10 bases between them. This CDR3 is CASSLVTNPTDTQYF. DNA of the CDR3: TGTGCCAGCAGCTTAGTGACTAACCCCACAGATACGCAGTATTTT.